This T cell receptor beta chain was obtained from a study of Ad26.COV2.S vaccination and SARS-CoV-2 variants. Whole-study context: The donor belonged to the COV1001 Ad26.COV2.S trial arm.

This clone has only a few counts. The repertoire was sequenced with immunoSEQ multiplex PCR; TCRdb's copy has only in-frame clones and lacks some. The sample has about 320,000 clones, approximately 87% seen once. With 8 bases clipped from V and 7 bases from J, the junction kept 14 bases outside the gene matches. Germline V gene sequence: CDR1 MNHNY, CDR2 SVGAGI (reference sequence). The length of the CDR3 is 15 residues. As to treatment: 19 received Ad26.COV2.S at low or high dose, single or two shots; about 5 received placebo; per-sample allocation not given. Vaccine and placebo recipients were sampled on day 63 after the first injection. Ad26.COV2.S expressed prefusion-stabilized spike from the original Wuhan strain.

The TCR sequence derives from a person between 18 and 59 years old who received the Ad26.COV2.S COVID-19 vaccine or a placebo. This specimen was peripheral blood, taken in a trial of Ad26.COV2.S vaccine versus placebo. The rearrangement joins TRBV6-6 to TRBJ2-3, with 8 bases that match TRBD2. The CDR3 nucleotides read TGTGCCAGCCGGAGACTAGCGAAAAAGGAGAATACGCAGTATTTT. Its protein is CASRRLAKKENTQYF.